This is a list of T cell receptor beta chains from one sample in a study of T cell changes during pregnancy in multiple sclerosis. Using immunoSEQ multiplex PCR, the repertoire was profiled, and TCRdb retains in-frame clones only, with some absent. The sample shows fewer than 12,000 clones, around 89% of them seen only once. The sequencing here drew on CD8+ T cells from peripheral blood mononuclear cells, taken in the first trimester of pregnancy. These receptors were taken from a female donor in good health, enrolled as a control in a pregnancy study. The CDR3 runs from the conserved cysteine through the conserved F or W. A D gene is named only where the DNA matches it firmly. Expanded clones get a size class; other rows say once, few or many, or leave the size out.

D gene: TRBD1
J gene: TRBJ1-3
V gene: TRBV2
clone size: .
CDR3 protein: CASSLDRLTGNTIYF
CDR3 DNA: TGTGCCAGCAGTTTGGACAGGTTAACTGGAAACACCATATATTTT

D gene: TRBD1
J gene: TRBJ1-1
V gene: TRBV4-1
clone size: .
CDR3 protein: CASSDGTVGNTEAFF
CDR3 DNA: TGCGCCAGCTCCGACGGGACAGTTGGGAACACTGAAGCTTTCTTT

D gene: TRBD1
J gene: TRBJ1-3
V gene: TRBV2
clone size: .
CDR3 protein: CASSEGGPPTGLGGNTIYF
CDR3 DNA: TGTGCCAGCAGTGAAGGCGGCCCCCCGACAGGGCTGGGAGGAAACACCATATATTTT

D gene: .
J gene: TRBJ1-2
V gene: TRBV5-1
clone size: .
CDR3 protein: CASSPTGPGKDYGYTF
CDR3 DNA: TGCGCCAGCAGCCCGACTGGGCCAGGGAAGGACTATGGCTACACCTTC

D gene: TRBD1
J gene: TRBJ2-2
V gene: TRBV7-8
clone size: .
CDR3 protein: CASSQEGQGSTGELFF
CDR3 DNA: TGTGCCAGCAGCCAAGAAGGACAGGGGAGCACCGGGGAGCTGTTTTTT

D gene: .
J gene: TRBJ1-5
V gene: TRBV5-6
clone size: .
CDR3 protein: CASSPSRGNQPQHF
CDR3 DNA: TGTGCCAGCAGCCCGAGTAGAGGTAATCAGCCCCAGCATTTT

D gene: TRBD1
J gene: TRBJ2-3
V gene: TRBV4-3
clone size: .
CDR3 protein: CASSQGDREKADTQYF
CDR3 DNA: TGCGCCAGCAGCCAGGGGGACAGGGAGAAGGCAGATACGCAGTATTTT

D gene: .
J gene: TRBJ1-3
V gene: TRBV5-1
clone size: .
CDR3 protein: CASSPAGVGPGNTIYF
CDR3 DNA: TGCGCCAGCAGCCCAGCAGGGGTCGGGCCTGGAAACACCATATATTTT

D gene: .
J gene: TRBJ1-1
V gene: TRBV7-2
clone size: .
CDR3 protein: CASSQSAGVTEAFF
CDR3 DNA: TGTGCCAGCAGCCAATCAGCAGGGGTCACTGAAGCTTTCTTT

D gene: .
J gene: TRBJ2-1
V gene: TRBV7-9
clone size: .
CDR3 protein: CASSLDLGAGVSYNEQFF
CDR3 DNA: TGTGCCAGCAGCTTAGATTTGGGGGCGGGGGTTTCCTACAATGAGCAGTTCTTC

D gene: .
J gene: TRBJ2-5
V gene: TRBV5-1
clone size: once
CDR3 protein: CASSLAPTGNPEETQYF
CDR3 DNA: TGCGCCAGCAGCTTGGCCCCGACAGGCAACCCTGAGGAGACCCAGTACTTC

D gene: .
J gene: TRBJ1-2
V gene: TRBV5-6
clone size: .
CDR3 protein: CASSYGVVGYTF
CDR3 DNA: TGTGCCAGCAGCTACGGGGTGGTGGGCTACACCTTC

D gene: .
J gene: TRBJ1-6
V gene: TRBV15
clone size: .
CDR3 protein: CATSRDGAGPGSYNSPLHF
CDR3 DNA: TGTGCCACCAGCAGAGATGGTGCGGGGCCAGGGTCCTATAATTCACCCCTCCACTTT

D gene: .
J gene: TRBJ2-1
V gene: TRBV20-1
clone size: .
CDR3 protein: CSASSGEQFF
CDR3 DNA: TGCAGTGCTAGTTCCGGGGAGCAGTTCTTC

D gene: .
J gene: TRBJ2-7
V gene: TRBV30
clone size: .
CDR3 protein: CAWSVNRDYEQYF
CDR3 DNA: TGTGCCTGGAGTGTGAACAGGGACTACGAGCAGTACTTC

D gene: TRBD2
J gene: TRBJ2-7
V gene: TRBV27
clone size: .
CDR3 protein: CASSPLGASGGLHEQYF
CDR3 DNA: TGTGCCAGCAGCCCCTTGGGGGCTAGCGGGGGTCTGCACGAGCAGTACTTC

D gene: TRBD1
J gene: TRBJ1-2
V gene: TRBV30
clone size: .
CDR3 protein: CAWSLGQGVDYGYTF
CDR3 DNA: TGTGCCTGGAGTCTGGGACAGGGGGTAGACTATGGCTACACCTTC

D gene: .
J gene: TRBJ1-5
V gene: TRBV19
clone size: .
CDR3 protein: CASSVRDSNQPQHF
CDR3 DNA: TGTGCCAGTAGCGTCCGGGATAGCAATCAGCCCCAGCATTTT

D gene: TRBD1
J gene: TRBJ2-1
V gene: TRBV19
clone size: .
CDR3 protein: CASSIRGLGDNEQFF
CDR3 DNA: TGTGCCAGTAGTATCAGGGGGTTGGGGGACAATGAGCAGTTCTTC

D gene: TRBD2
J gene: TRBJ2-7
V gene: TRBV7-6
clone size: .
CDR3 protein: CASSLSGGSSYEQYF
CDR3 DNA: TGTGCCAGCAGCTTAAGCGGGGGATCCTCCTACGAGCAGTACTTC

D gene: .
J gene: TRBJ2-7
V gene: TRBV30
clone size: once
CDR3 protein: CAWSVKALSYEQYF
CDR3 DNA: TGTGCCTGGAGTGTGAAAGCGCTTTCCTACGAGCAGTACTTC

D gene: .
J gene: TRBJ1-2
V gene: TRBV7-3
clone size: .
CDR3 protein: CASSSGISGYGYTF
CDR3 DNA: TGTGCCAGCAGCTCCGGTATTAGCGGCTATGGCTACACCTTC

D gene: .
J gene: TRBJ1-2
V gene: TRBV5-5
clone size: .
CDR3 protein: CASSFRGGGYGYTF
CDR3 DNA: TGTGCCAGCAGCTTTCGAGGGGGAGGGTATGGCTACACCTTC

D gene: TRBD1
J gene: TRBJ2-1
V gene: TRBV11-3
clone size: .
CDR3 protein: CASSLDRTGPRSYNEQFF
CDR3 DNA: TGTGCCAGCAGCTTAGACCGGACAGGGCCCAGGTCCTACAATGAGCAGTTCTTC